This T cell receptor beta chain originates from a study of cytomegalovirus exposure and HLA in healthy donors. As for the study in general: The approximately 120 validation repertoires were reported in a later analysis to have been generated on the same platform as the roughly 720 first-cohort repertoires. Study-wide points: In vitro work confirmed that a few CMV-associated chains recognize CMV antigens. According to a later analysis, TCR clusters from the first cohort tended to co-occur in the roughly 130 validation repertoires. There were fewer than 200 TCR beta chains listed as cytomegalovirus-associated.

The CDR3 is 14 residues long. Germline loops: CDR1 MNHEY, CDR2 SMNVEV (reference sequence). The trim removed 5 bases at V and 4 bases at J, leaving 7 bases unmatched. Regarding this clone: The antigen remains unidentified.

Clones were read by immunoSEQ multiplex PCR, and TCRdb kept only the in-frame ones, dropping some. The sample includes fewer than 80,000 clones, roughly 95% of them seen just once. Sequencing was done on a sample of PBMCs. V is TRBV27 and J is TRBJ2-7; 8 nucleotides line up with TRBD2. This receptor was obtained from a woman aged 18-30 years in good health and CMV-seropositive. CDR3 region: CASSQGLEGYEQYF. CDR3 DNA sequence: TGTGCCAGCAGTCAGGGACTAGAGGGGTACGAGCAGTACTTC.